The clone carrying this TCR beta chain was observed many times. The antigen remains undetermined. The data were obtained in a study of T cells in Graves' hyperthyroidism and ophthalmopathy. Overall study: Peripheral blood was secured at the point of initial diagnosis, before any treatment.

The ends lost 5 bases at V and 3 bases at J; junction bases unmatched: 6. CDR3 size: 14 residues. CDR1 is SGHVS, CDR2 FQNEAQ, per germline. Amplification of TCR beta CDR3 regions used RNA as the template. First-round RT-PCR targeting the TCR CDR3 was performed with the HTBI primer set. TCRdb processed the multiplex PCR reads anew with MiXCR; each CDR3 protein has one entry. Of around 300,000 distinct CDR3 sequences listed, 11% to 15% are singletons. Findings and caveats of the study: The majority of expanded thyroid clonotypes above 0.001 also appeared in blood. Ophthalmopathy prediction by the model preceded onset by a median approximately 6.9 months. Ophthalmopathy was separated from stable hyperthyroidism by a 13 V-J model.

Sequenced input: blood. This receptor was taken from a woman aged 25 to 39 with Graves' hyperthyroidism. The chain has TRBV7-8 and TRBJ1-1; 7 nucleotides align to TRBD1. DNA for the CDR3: TGTGCCAGCAGCCCTGGGACAGACCACACTGAAGCTTTCTTT. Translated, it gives CASSPGTDHTEAFF.